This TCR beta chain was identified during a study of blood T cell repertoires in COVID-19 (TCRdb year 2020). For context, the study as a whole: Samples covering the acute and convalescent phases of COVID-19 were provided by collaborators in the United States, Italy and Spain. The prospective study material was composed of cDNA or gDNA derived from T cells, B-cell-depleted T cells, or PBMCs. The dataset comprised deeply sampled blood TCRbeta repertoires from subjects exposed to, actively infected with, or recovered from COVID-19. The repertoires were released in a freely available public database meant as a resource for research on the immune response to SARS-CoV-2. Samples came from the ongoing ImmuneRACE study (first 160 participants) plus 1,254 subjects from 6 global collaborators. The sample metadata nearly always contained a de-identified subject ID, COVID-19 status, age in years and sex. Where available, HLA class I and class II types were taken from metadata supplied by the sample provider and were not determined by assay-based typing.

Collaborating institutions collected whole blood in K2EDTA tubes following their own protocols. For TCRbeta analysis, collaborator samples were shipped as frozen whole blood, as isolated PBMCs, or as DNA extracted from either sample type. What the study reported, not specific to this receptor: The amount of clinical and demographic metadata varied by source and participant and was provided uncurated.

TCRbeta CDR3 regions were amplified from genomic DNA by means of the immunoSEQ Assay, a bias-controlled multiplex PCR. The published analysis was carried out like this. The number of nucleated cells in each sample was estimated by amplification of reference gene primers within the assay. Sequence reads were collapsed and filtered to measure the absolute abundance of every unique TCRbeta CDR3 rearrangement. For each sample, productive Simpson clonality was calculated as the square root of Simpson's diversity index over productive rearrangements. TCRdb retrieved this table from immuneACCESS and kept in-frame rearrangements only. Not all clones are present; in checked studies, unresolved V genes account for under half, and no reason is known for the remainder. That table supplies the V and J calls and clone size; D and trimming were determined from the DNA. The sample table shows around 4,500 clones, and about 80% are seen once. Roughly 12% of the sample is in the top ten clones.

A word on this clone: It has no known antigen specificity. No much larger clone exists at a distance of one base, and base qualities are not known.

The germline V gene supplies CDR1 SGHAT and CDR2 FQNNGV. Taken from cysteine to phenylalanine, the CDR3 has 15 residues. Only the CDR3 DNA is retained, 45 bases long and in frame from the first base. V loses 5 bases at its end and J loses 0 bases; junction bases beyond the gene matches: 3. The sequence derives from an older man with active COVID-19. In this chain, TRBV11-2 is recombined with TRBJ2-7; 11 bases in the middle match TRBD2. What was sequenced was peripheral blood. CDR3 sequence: CASSASGGTSYEQYF. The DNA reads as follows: TGTGCCAGCAGCGCTAGCGGGGGGACCTCCTACGAGCAGTACTTC.